A selection of T cell receptor beta chains follows, all from one sample in a study of cytomegalovirus exposure and HLA in healthy donors. Only in-frame clones appear in the TCRdb table, and some are missing; sequencing was by immunoSEQ multiplex PCR. The table has 85,000 to 130,000 clones, about 70% seen once. The sample comprised PBMCs. The receptors were sampled from a female donor in good health and CMV-seronegative. The CDR3 runs from the conserved cysteine through the conserved F or W. D genes are given only for firm matches. Clone size is given for some rows only: seen once, a few or many times, or a class if the clone is expanded.

v_gene	j_gene	d_gene	abundance	CDR3nt	CDR3aa
TRBV10-2	TRBJ2-7	NA	NA	TGCGCCAGCAGACCTCAACCAGGGGCCTACGAGCAGTACTTC	CASRPQPGAYEQYF
TRBV5-4	TRBJ1-5	NA	NA	TGTGCCAGCGCCCTGGGAACAGGTCGTAATCAGCCCCAGCATTTT	CASALGTGRNQPQHF
TRBV27	TRBJ2-5	TRBD2	NA	TGTGCCAGCGGTGGGGCTAGCGGGAGCCGAAGGGAGACCCAGTACTTC	CASGGASGSRRETQYF
TRBV5-1	TRBJ2-1	NA	NA	TGCGCCAGCAGCTTGGCTGCCCTTGCGAATGAGCAGTTCTTC	CASSLAALANEQFF
TRBV7-9	TRBJ2-5	NA	NA	TGTGCCAGCAGCTTACGAGCAGGGCTAGAGACCCAGTACTTC	CASSLRAGLETQYF
TRBV10-2	TRBJ1-4	NA	NA	TGCGCCAGCAGGGCGGGAACTAATGAAAAACTGTTTTTT	CASRAGTNEKLFF
TRBV5-1	TRBJ2-7	NA	NA	TGCGCCAGCAGCGCCCGTGCCGGGAGTAGCAACGAGCAGTACTTC	CASSARAGSSNEQYF
TRBV6-1	TRBJ2-7	TRBD2	NA	TGTGCCAGCAGTGAATATCGGACTAGCGGTAATCGTTTCTACGAGCAGTACTTC	CASSEYRTSGNRFYEQYF
TRBV7-3	TRBJ2-1	TRBD2	NA	TGTGCCAGCAGCTTAAAAGCGGGGAACTACAATGAGCAGTTCTTC	CASSLKAGNYNEQFF
TRBV7-8	TRBJ1-2	NA	NA	TGTGCCAGCAGCTCTTATGGCCTCTATGGCTACACCTTC	CASSSYGLYGYTF
TRBV28	TRBJ2-2	NA	few	TGTGCCAGCAGTCTGAGCAGGGACGGGGAGCTGTTTTTT	CASSLSRDGELFF
TRBV2	TRBJ2-7	TRBD1	NA	TGTGCCAGCAGCCCCCCGGACAGGGACAACGAGCAGTACTTC	CASSPPDRDNEQYF
TRBV2	TRBJ2-3	TRBD1	NA	TGTGCCAGCAGTGAGGGTGGGACAGGGGGCCCAGATACGCAGTATTTT	CASSEGGTGGPDTQYF
TRBV29-1	TRBJ2-7	TRBD1	NA	TGCAGCGTGTTGCCGGGACAGGGGGACAACGAGCAGTACTTC	CSVLPGQGDNEQYF
TRBV7-3	TRBJ2-2	TRBD1	NA	TGTGCCAGCAGTCGAATTCGACAGGGTACCGGGGAGCTGTTTTTT	CASSRIRQGTGELFF
TRBV6-1	TRBJ2-1	TRBD2	NA	TGTGCCAGCAGTGAAAACCCCGGGACTAGCGGGAGGGCCTATGAGCAGTTCTTC	CASSENPGTSGRAYEQFF
TRBV27	TRBJ2-7	TRBD2	NA	TGTGCCAGCAGTTTGGCGGGGGGCTACGAGCAGTACTTC	CASSLAGGYEQYF
TRBV21-1	TRBJ2-1	NA	NA	TGTGCCAGCAGCAAGTCAGCGGGTCCCGGAGGTAACAATGAGCAGTTCTTC	CASSKSAGPGGNNEQFF
TRBV5-1	TRBJ2-5	TRBD2	NA	TGCGCCACCCCCCCGGGACTAGCGGGAGGCGGGGAGACCCAGTACTTC	CATPPGLAGGGETQYF
TRBV28	TRBJ2-6	NA	NA	TGTGCCAGCAGCCACAGGGAATCTGGGGCCAACGTCCTGACTTTC	CASSHRESGANVLTF
TRBV6-1	TRBJ1-5	NA	NA	TGTGCCAGCAGGGGGGGGCCAAAGAAACCCCAGCATTTT	CASRGGPKKPQHF
TRBV2	TRBJ2-5	TRBD1	few	TGTGCCAGCGGTCGGGACAGGGGGGCCGGGGAGACCCAGTACTTC	CASGRDRGAGETQYF
TRBV30	TRBJ1-3	NA	NA	TGTGCCTGGAGTTTTTGGACAGAAGGAAACACCATATATTTT	CAWSFWTEGNTIYF
TRBV7-9	TRBJ2-7	NA	once	TGTGCCAGCAGCTTAGCGGTAGTGGACTATCTCTCCTACGAGCAGTACTTC	CASSLAVVDYLSYEQYF
TRBV11-2	TRBJ2-2	NA	NA	TGTGCCAGCAGCCCCCTCAGCAGGGGCGGGGAGCTGTTTTTT	CASSPLSRGGELFF
TRBV7-2	TRBJ2-5	TRBD2	once	TGTGCCAGCAGCTCCGGACTAGCGGGAGGGGCAGAGACCCAGTACTTC	CASSSGLAGGAETQYF
TRBV4-1	TRBJ1-2	TRBD1	NA	TGCGCCAGCAGCCAAGGGGGACAGGGGTCTAACTATGGCTACACCTTC	CASSQGGQGSNYGYTF
TRBV28	TRBJ2-5	NA	NA	TGTGCCAGCAGTAGGGGGGGGGCTGTGGAAGAGACCCAGTACTTC	CASSRGGAVEETQYF
TRBV27	TRBJ2-5	NA	NA	TGTGCCAGCAGTTTATTCCCCCAGGGGTACCAAGAGACCCAGTACTTC	CASSLFPQGYQETQYF
TRBV6-1	TRBJ2-7	TRBD1	NA	TGTGCCAGCAGTAAGACAGGGGAAAGGTCCTACGAGCAGTACTTC	CASSKTGERSYEQYF
TRBV14	TRBJ1-4	NA	NA	TGTGCCAGCAGCCAATCATACGGGGAAAAACTGTTTTTT	CASSQSYGEKLFF
TRBV7-6	TRBJ1-5	TRBD1	few	TGTGCCAGCAGCCTGGACAGGGGGGATCAGCCCCAGCATTTT	CASSLDRGDQPQHF
TRBV5-5	TRBJ1-3	NA	NA	TGTGCCAGCAGCCGGGGACATGTAAGAAACACCATATATTTT	CASSRGHVRNTIYF
TRBV30	TRBJ2-6	NA	medium-sized	TGTGCCTGGAGTCCCATGGGGGCCTCTGGGGCCAACGTCCTGACTTTC	CAWSPMGASGANVLTF
TRBV6-1	TRBJ2-1	TRBD1	NA	TGTGCCAGCCCCGGGACAGGCTACAATGAGCAGTTCTTC	CASPGTGYNEQFF
TRBV6-5	TRBJ2-7	TRBD2	NA	TGTGCCAGCAAACCCGAGGGCGGGAGAAGGGACGAGCAGTACTTC	CASKPEGGRRDEQYF
TRBV9	TRBJ2-7	TRBD2	NA	TGTGCCAGCAGCTTGGGACTAGCGGGGTACGAGCAGTACTTC	CASSLGLAGYEQYF
TRBV28	TRBJ2-4	TRBD1	NA	TGTGCCAGCAGTCGTCCGGGACAGGGGGCCAAAAACATTCAGTACTTC	CASSRPGQGAKNIQYF
TRBV27	TRBJ2-1	TRBD2	NA	TGTGCCAGCAGTTTTAAGGGGCCCTGGACTAGATTGGAGCAGCAGTTCTTC	CASSFKGPWTRLEQQFF
TRBV6-5	TRBJ1-4	NA	few	TGTGCCAGCAGCCTCCAGTCCCCCAAAAATGAAAACCTGTTTTTT	CASSLQSPKNENLFF
TRBV7-8	TRBJ2-3	TRBD2	NA	TGTGCCACAAAACGGGAGGCGGCTAAGGGTTCAGATACGCAGTATTTT	CATKREAAKGSDTQYF
TRBV6-1	TRBJ2-1	NA	once	TGTGCCAGCAGTGCTACTAGCCTTCGCGATGAGCAGTTCTTC	CASSATSLRDEQFF
TRBV6-1	TRBJ2-7	NA	few	TGTGCCAGCAGTGAGAAAGAGGCGGCCTACGAGCAGTACTTC	CASSEKEAAYEQYF
TRBV9	TRBJ2-7	NA	NA	TGTGCCAGCAGCGTAGGGCTCTCCTACGAGCAGTACTTC	CASSVGLSYEQYF
TRBV7-3	TRBJ2-3	TRBD2	NA	TGTGCCAGCAGCTTAATTCCTAGCGGTCGCACAGATACGCAGTATTTT	CASSLIPSGRTDTQYF
TRBV30	TRBJ1-4	NA	few	TGTGCCTGGAACGGGGGGGAAAGTGAAAAACTGTTTTTT	CAWNGGESEKLFF
TRBV7-3	TRBJ2-7	NA	few	TGTGCCAGCAGCTTAAATGGCGGTAGCTCCTACGAGCAGTACTTC	CASSLNGGSSYEQYF
TRBV6-5	TRBJ2-1	TRBD1	NA	TGTGCCAGCAGTTTCGACAGGGGTATGTTGAATGAGCAGTTCTTC	CASSFDRGMLNEQFF
TRBV7-9	TRBJ2-7	TRBD2	NA	TGTGCCAGCAGCTATTTAGCGGGAGGCCCGAACGAGCAGTACTTC	CASSYLAGGPNEQYF
TRBV28	TRBJ1-5	TRBD1	NA	TGTGCCAGCAGCTCGGACAGGGTATTTGGCAATCAGCCCCAGCATTTT	CASSSDRVFGNQPQHF
TRBV7-6	TRBJ2-7	TRBD2	NA	TGTGCCAGCAGCCCCCGGGGGGGACTAGCCCTTTCCTACGAGCAGTACTTC	CASSPRGGLALSYEQYF
TRBV5-1	TRBJ1-2	NA	NA	TGCGCCAGCAGCAATCGGGGTCGGGACTATGGCTACACCTTC	CASSNRGRDYGYTF
TRBV6-1	TRBJ1-2	NA	once	TGTGCCAGCAGGGGCTCGACTAACTATGGCTACACCTTC	CASRGSTNYGYTF
TRBV6-6	TRBJ2-1	TRBD2	few	TGTGCCAGCAGTTACTCAGGGACTAGCAGTAATGAGCAGTTCTTC	CASSYSGTSSNEQFF